Presented here are 29 T cell receptor beta chains from one specimen sequenced in a study of blood T cell repertoires in COVID-19. Assay used: immunoSEQ multiplex PCR; TCRdb lists only in-frame clones, some missing. The table has about 270,000 clones, about four fifths seen once. Input material: peripheral blood. These receptors all come from a woman aged 55-70 years with active or convalescent COVID-19.

This clone appeared many times. The chain employs TRBV15 and TRBJ2-7, with 12 bases that match TRBD1. V lost 1 base, J lost 9 bases, and 4 bases stayed unmatched. Germline V CDR1 and CDR2: LNHNV, YYDKDF (reference sequence). The CDR3 loop spans 14 amino acids. CDR3 nucleotide sequence: TGTGCCACCAGCAGAGCGGGACAGGGGGCTGTGCAGTACTTC. It translates to CATSRAGQGAVQYF.

This chain uses TRBV7-6 with TRBJ2-5; no clear D gene. The V gene's germline CDR1 is SGHVS and CDR2 FNYEAQ. CDR3 size: 15 residues. Trimming left V 2 bases short and J 1 base short, with 11 bases between. The CDR3 DNA reads as TGTGCCAGCAGCTTATTGTCCCCCTCCCAAGAGACCCAGTACTTC. Translation gives CASSLLSPSQETQYF.

The gene calls are TRBV7-3 and TRBJ2-2; 8 nucleotides agree with TRBD2. Losses at the gene ends were 4 bases for V and 1 base for J; bases not matched to a gene: 5. Germline V gene data show CDR1 as SGHTA and CDR2 as FQGTGA. The CDR3 spans 16 residues. The CDR3 is CASSSRGGWNTGELFF. As DNA, the CDR3 is TGTGCCAGCAGCTCACGGGGGGGATGGAACACCGGGGAGCTGTTTTTT. The full variable domain, in which reference TRBV7-3 and TRBJ2-2 provide the parts outside the CDR3, is GAGVSQTPSNKVTEKGKYVELRCDPISGHTALYWYRQSLGQGPEFLIYFQGTGAADDSGLPNDRFFAVRPEGSVSTLKIQRTERGDSAVYLCASSSRGGWNTGELFFGEGSRLTVL.

The chain carries TRBV2 and TRBJ1-2, with no clear D. CDR3 length: 12 residues. CDR1 is SNHLY, CDR2 FYNNEI, per germline. Trimming removed 7 bases from V and 4 bases from J, with 10 bases in between. The CDR3: CASISGVYGYTF. The CDR3 DNA reads TGTGCCAGCATCTCCGGGGTCTATGGCTACACCTTC.

This clone was counted between two and nine times. The V call is TRBV7-3, the J call TRBJ2-1; 13 bases agree with TRBD2. V dropped 5 bases and J dropped 9; count of bases not matched to a gene: 7. CDR1 and CDR2 from the germline V gene are SGHTA and FQGTGA. CDR3 length: 15 amino acids. The CDR3 DNA is TGTGCCAGCAGCCAAGGACTAGCGGGGGTAGGTGAGCAGTTCTTC. It translates to CASSQGLAGVGEQFF.

CDR3 region: CASGQGVYEQYF. The DNA of the CDR3 is TGTGCCTCCGGGCAGGGGGTATACGAGCAGTACTTC. The chain has TRBV3-1 (or the pseudogene TRBV3-2) and TRBJ2-7; 7 nucleotides align to TRBD1. CDR1 is LGHDT, CDR2 YNNKEL, per germline (reference sequence). V was pared by 11 bases and J by 4 bases, with 8 bases of the junction left unmatched. The CDR3 has 12 residues.

The rearrangement joins TRBV6-1 to TRBJ2-7, with D unclear. The CDR3 has 12 amino acids. The V end lost 2 bases, the J end lost 6 bases, and 8 bases lay between the germline ends. Germline V CDR1 and CDR2: MNHNS, SASEGT. In DNA form, the CDR3 reads TGTGCCAGCAGTGAACCGGTATCCGAGCAGTACTTC. It encodes CASSEPVSEQYF.

This clone has only one observation. The chain employs TRBV5-1 and TRBJ2-7, with D possibly being TRBD1 (6 bases). The CDR3 sequence is 14 residues long. Germline V gives CDR1 SGHRS, CDR2 YFSETQ. Trimming cost V 1 base and J 1 base, with 9 bases left between them. CDR3 residues: CASSLMGASYEQYF. CDR3 DNA sequence: TGCGCCAGCAGCTTGATGGGGGCTTCCTACGAGCAGTACTTC. Drawing the rest from reference TRBV5-1 and TRBJ2-7, the complete variable domain is KAGVTQTPRYLIKTRGQQVTLSCSPISGHRSVSWYQQTPGQGLQFLFEYFSETQRNKGNFPGRFSGRQFSNSRSEMNVSTLELGDSALYLCASSLMGASYEQYFGPGTRLTVT.

This chain links TRBV18 with TRBJ2-1; 7 nucleotides align to TRBD2. CDR1 is KGHSH, CDR2 LQKENI, per germline. This CDR3 has 16 residues. V shed 0 bases and J 6 bases; nucleotides not matched to a gene: 8. The CDR3 bases are TGTGCCAGCTCACCACCGAAAGGCCTAGCGGCCAATGAGCAGTTCTTC. This translates into CASSPPKGLAANEQFF. The variable domain in full, completed from reference TRBV18 and TRBJ2-1, reads NAGVMQNPRHLVRRRGQEARLRCSPMKGHSHVYWYRQLPEEGLKFMVYLQKENIIDESGMPKERFSAEFPKEGPSILRIQQVVRGDSAAYFCASSPPKGLAANEQFFGPGTRLTVL.

The chain uses TRBV2 and TRBJ1-1; D is uncertain. In germline, CDR1 is SNHLY, CDR2 FYNNEI. This CDR3 comprises 12 residues. The V gene lost 8 bases and the J gene lost 4 bases, with 11 bases spanning the gap. The CDR3 reads CASLGSPTEAFF. The DNA of the CDR3 is TGTGCCAGCCTCGGGAGCCCCACTGAAGCTTTCTTT.

The sample holds a few counts of this clone. J is TRBJ2-1 and V is TRBV5-4, with 10 bases identical to TRBD2. The germline gives CDR1 SGHNT, CDR2 YYREEE (reference sequence). Trimming removed 4 bases from V and 2 bases from J; junction bases left unmatched: 9. CDR3 length: 17 residues. In DNA form, the CDR3 reads TGTGCCAGCAGCCGGTTTAGCGGGGGGACTACCTACAATGAGCAGTTCTTC. Its protein is CASSRFSGGTTYNEQFF.

The chain carries TRBV5-1 and TRBJ2-1; 11 bases are a match to TRBD2. Germline V gene data show CDR1 as SGHRS and CDR2 as YFSETQ. V shed 5 bases and J 9 bases; nucleotides not matched to a gene: 4. The CDR3 extends over 13 amino acids. The CDR3: CASSSGGAGEQFF. In DNA, the CDR3 is TGCGCCAGCAGTAGCGGGGGGGCGGGTGAGCAGTTCTTC. Drawing the rest from reference TRBV5-1 and TRBJ2-1, the complete variable domain is KAGVTQTPRYLIKTRGQQVTLSCSPISGHRSVSWYQQTPGQGLQFLFEYFSETQRNKGNFPGRFSGRQFSNSRSEMNVSTLELGDSALYLCASSSGGAGEQFFGPGTRLTVL.

This clone was recorded only once. The chain has TRBV14 and TRBJ1-1; 11 nucleotides match TRBD1. Germline CDR1 and CDR2: SGHDN and FVKESK. CDR3 length equals 16 residues. J was trimmed by 4 bases and V by 2 bases; bases with no gene match: 6. The CDR3, as DNA: TGTGCCAGCAGCCAACTAGGGACAGGGGGGTTCACTGAAGCTTTCTTT. This codes for CASSQLGTGGFTEAFF.

This rearrangement joins TRBV3-1 (or the pseudogene TRBV3-2) to TRBJ1-1, with a possible D match to TRBD1 (6 bases). CDR1 LGHDT and CDR2 YNNKEL come from the germline V gene (reference sequence). V was cut by 3 bases and J by 1 base, with 12 bases left in between. The CDR3 covers 15 residues. The CDR3 nucleotides are TGTGCCAGCAGCCACAACAGGGCCTCGAACACTGAAGCTTTCTTT. Its translation is CASSHNRASNTEAFF.

The chain has TRBV6-2 or TRBV6-3 and TRBJ2-5; D not certain. The V gene lost 4 bases and the J gene lost 5 bases, with 11 bases spanning the gap. Germline values: CDR1 MNHEY, CDR2 SVGEGT. This CDR3 comprises 13 residues. The CDR3 protein is CASSSAAWETQYF. The CDR3 DNA sequence: TGTGCCAGCAGTTCTGCGGCCTGGGAGACCCAGTACTTC.

This chain links TRBV18 with TRBJ2-7; TRBD2 matches 7 bases. The CDR3 has 16 amino acids. Trimming at V came to 3 bases and at J to 4 bases, leaving 12 bases not matched to a gene. The germline gives CDR1 KGHSH, CDR2 LQKENI. CDR3 protein: CASSPLRGGRAYEQYF. The CDR3 bases are TGTGCCAGCTCACCTCTACGAGGTGGGAGGGCTTACGAGCAGTACTTC. Full variable domain (remainder filled in from reference TRBV18 and TRBJ2-7): NAGVMQNPRHLVRRRGQEARLRCSPMKGHSHVYWYRQLPEEGLKFMVYLQKENIIDESGMPKERFSAEFPKEGPSILRIQQVVRGDSAAYFCASSPLRGGRAYEQYFGPGTRLTVT.

The rearrangement links TRBV19 to TRBJ1-5, with 7 bases fitting TRBD1. CDR3 size: 13 residues. Germline V gives CDR1 LNHDA, CDR2 SQIVND (reference sequence). Germline trimming cut 9 bases from V and 9 bases from J; bases unmatched to any gene: 11. CDR3 DNA: TGTGCCAGCTTAGACAGGGCCTTAGGGCCCCAGCATTTT. Residues: CASLDRALGPQHF.

This chain joins TRBV9 and TRBJ2-3, with a weak D call TRBD1 (6 bases). Germline V gives CDR1 SGDLS, CDR2 YYNGEE. V lost 0 bases and J 3 bases, leaving 11 bases between the germline ends. The CDR3 length is 15 residues. The CDR3 loop reads CASSVVVDRTDTQYF. CDR3 DNA: TGTGCCAGCAGCGTAGTAGTCGACAGGACAGATACGCAGTATTTT.

The V gene is TRBV5-6, the J gene TRBJ1-1; no clear D. V gave up 1 base and J gave up 11 bases, with 15 bases separating them. In germline, CDR1 is SGHDT, CDR2 YYEEEE. The CDR3 spans 13 residues. The CDR3 protein is CASSLTDSGSAFF. For the CDR3, the DNA is TGTGCCAGCAGCTTGACCGACTCTGGATCGGCTTTCTTT. Variable domain in full (rest from reference TRBV5-6 and TRBJ1-1): DAGVTQSPTHLIKTRGQQVTLRCSPKSGHDTVSWYQQALGQGPQFIFQYYEEEERQRGNFPDRFSGHQFPNYSSELNVNALLLGDSALYLCASSLTDSGSAFFGQGTRLTVV.

V usage is TRBV5-4 and J usage is TRBJ2-7, with a possible D match to TRBD2 (6 bases). Germline V gene lookup returns CDR1 SGHNT and CDR2 YYREEE (reference sequence). The CDR3 runs to 13 residues. V was cut by 0 bases and J by 7 bases, with 11 bases left in between. CDR3 sequence: CASSLGLASEQYF. CDR3 in DNA: TGTGCCAGCAGCTTGGGGCTAGCGAGTGAGCAGTACTTC.

This clone was counted a single time. The J gene is TRBJ1-5, the V gene TRBV5-8; a possible D gene is TRBD1 (5 bases). In germline, CDR1 is SGHTS, CDR2 YDEGEE. V lost 4 bases, J lost 1 base, and 12 bases lay in between. The CDR3 contains 15 residues. Written as DNA, the CDR3 is TGTGCCAGCAGCGCCAGGGTAGACAGCAATCAGCCCCAGCATTTT. This translates into CASSARVDSNQPQHF.

This clone came up a few times. This chain connects TRBV29-1 to TRBJ1-1; TRBD1 matches at 11 bases. In germline, CDR1 is SQVTM, CDR2 ANQGSEA. V lost 1 base and J lost 2; bases outside the gene matches: 0. This CDR3 has 14 amino acids. Here the CDR3 reads CSVEGTGGNTEAFF. The CDR3 DNA is TGCAGCGTTGAAGGGACAGGGGGCAACACTGAAGCTTTCTTT.

The rearrangement uses TRBV7-9 and TRBJ1-3; maybe TRBD1 (6 bases). This CDR3 region has 17 residues. V dropped 7 bases and J dropped 0 bases, with 19 bases sitting between them. From germline, CDR1 is SEHNR and CDR2 FQNEAQ (reference sequence). CDR3 coding DNA: TGTGCCAGCACTAACAGGGTCCTAAGCCTCTCTGGAAACACCATATATTTT. Amino acids: CASTNRVLSLSGNTIYF. Drawing the rest from reference TRBV7-9 and TRBJ1-3, the complete variable domain is DTGVSQNPRHKITKRGQNVTFRCDPISEHNRLYWYRQTLGQGPEFLTYFQNEAQLEKSRLLSDRFSAERPKGSFSTLEIQRTEQGDSAMYLCASTNRVLSLSGNTIYFGEGSWLTVV.

The J gene is TRBJ1-2, the V gene TRBV20-1; TRBD1 matches 7 bases. The CDR3 extends over 11 amino acids. Germline V gene sequence: CDR1 DFQATT, CDR2 SNEGSKA (reference sequence). Unmatched junction bases numbered 6, after V lost 6 bases and J lost 8 bases. This CDR3 is CSATGVAGYTF. The CDR3 nucleotides are TGCAGTGCCACAGGGGTTGCAGGCTACACCTTC.

In this sample, this clone turned up once. This chain joins TRBV11-2 and TRBJ1-1, with 8 bases identical to TRBD1. The CDR3 has 15 residues. Germline CDR1 and CDR2: SGHAT and FQNNGV. V was pared by 2 bases and J by 3 bases, with 5 bases of the junction left unmatched. CDR3 protein: CASSLQTGDYTEAFF. CDR3 DNA: TGTGCCAGCAGCTTACAGACAGGGGATTACACTGAAGCTTTCTTT.

This chain links TRBV6-5 with TRBJ2-1; TRBD2 agrees at 8 bases. The J segment lost 0 bases and the V segment lost 5 bases, leaving 3 bases of the junction unmatched. The CDR3 runs to 15 residues. The V gene's germline CDR1 is MNHEY and CDR2 SVGAGI. CDR3 loop: CASSPGGSSYNEQFF. DNA of the CDR3: TGTGCCAGCAGTCCGGGGGGGAGCTCCTACAATGAGCAGTTCTTC.

The chain carries TRBV5-6 and TRBJ1-2; 8 bases align to TRBD1. The germline V gene has CDR1 SGHDT and CDR2 YYEEEE. The CDR3 length is 15 residues. V lost 0 bases, J lost 12 bases, and 13 bases stayed unmatched. CDR3 nucleotides: TGTGCCAGCAGCTTGGCATCACCTACGACAGGGGCCAACACCTTC. Encoded protein: CASSLASPTTGANTF.

The J gene is TRBJ1-3, the V gene TRBV2; no firm D call. Germline V gives CDR1 SNHLY, CDR2 FYNNEI. With 1 base removed from V and 0 bases from J, the gap between germline ends came to 4 bases. The CDR3 is 14 residues long. The CDR3 reads CASSEGLSGNTIYF. The DNA for the CDR3 is TGTGCCAGCAGTGAAGGTCTCTCTGGAAACACCATATATTTT.

The rearrangement links TRBV6-2 or TRBV6-3 to TRBJ2-1, with D uncertain. V was cut by 6 bases and J by 0 bases, with 15 bases left in between. Germline CDR1 is MNHEY and CDR2 is SVGEGT. This CDR3 is built from 16 residues. Here the CDR3 DNA reads TGTGCCAGCAGCCTTTTGACCTCTAGCTCCTACAATGAGCAGTTCTTC. It specifies CASSLLTSSSYNEQFF.